Shown below are 15 T cell receptor beta chains from a single sample sequenced in a study of blood T cells in healthy people across ages. Together with a sample-barcoded 5' primer, a J-beta primer mix was included in a second PCR lasting about 7 to 11 cycles. TCRdb called the 5' RACE reads again in MiXCR, with one record for every CDR3 protein. The data hold about 760,000 distinct CDR3 sequences, with 20% to 25% observed a single time. These records were also assigned to another study, of T cells of mothers and their children.

Sequencing input: blood. The receptors stem from a boy aged 5 to 17 in good health.

This chain links TRBV29-1 with TRBJ2-7, with 9 bases aligning to TRBD1. J gave up 6 bases and V 2 bases, and 11 bases lay outside the gene matches. The CDR3 runs 15 residues. The germline V gene encodes CDR1 SQVTM and CDR2 ANQGSEA. CDR3 loop: CSVERDGTGPFEQYF. In DNA form, the CDR3 reads TGCAGCGTTGAAAGAGACGGGACAGGGCCTTTCGAGCAGTACTTC.

This clonotype was observed a few times. The gene calls are TRBV7-2 and TRBJ1-1, with D perhaps TRBD1 (6 bases). Per the germline V gene, CDR1 is SGHTA and CDR2 is FQGNSA. The V gene lost 10 bases and the J gene lost 2 bases, with 14 bases spanning the gap. CDR3 length: 13 amino acids. CDR3 DNA: TGTGCCACGAGGACAGCGGGAAACACTGAAGCTTTCTTT. This sequence encodes CATRTAGNTEAFF.

This clonotype was detected only a few times. The V call is TRBV4-2, the J call TRBJ2-1, with TRBD2 matching 12 bases. V lost 2 bases to trimming and J lost 5 bases; unmatched junction nucleotides: 4. This CDR3 comprises 16 residues. Germline CDR1 LGHNA, CDR2 YNFKEQ. The CDR3 is CASSQSGLAGNNEQFF. The CDR3 DNA reads as TGTGCCAGCAGCCAATCCGGACTAGCGGGGAACAATGAGCAGTTCTTC.

This clonotype was picked up a small number of times. The chain joins TRBV29-1 to TRBJ2-5; either TRBD1 or TRBD2 may fit D (6 bases each). Germline V gives CDR1 SQVTM, CDR2 ANQGSEA. Deletions cut 3 bases from V and 2 bases from J, with 10 bases between. The CDR3 contains 13 residues. The CDR3 spells CSVDEGGQETQYF. The DNA for the CDR3 is TGCAGCGTTGATGAGGGGGGACAAGAGACCCAGTACTTC.

The chain is built from TRBV7-2 and TRBJ1-2; a possible D gene is TRBD1 (6 bases). The CDR3 has 15 amino acids. V was shortened by 4 bases and J by 6 bases, with 18 bases between the two germline ends. Germline V gives CDR1 SGHTA, CDR2 FQGNSA. The CDR3 region is CASSSIVGTNNGYTF. DNA of the CDR3: TGTGCCAGCAGCTCGATAGTCGGGACAAATAATGGCTACACCTTC.

The J gene is TRBJ1-4, the V gene TRBV5-6, with 9 bases lining up with TRBD1. CDR1 and CDR2 (germline): SGHDT, YYEEEE. The trim removed 3 bases at V and 8 bases at J, leaving 8 bases unmatched. The CDR3 contains 15 residues. CDR3 sequence (DNA): TGTGCCAGCAGCTCGCGTTGGGACAGGGACGAAAAACTGTTTTTT. Translation: CASSSRWDRDEKLFF.

This clonotype was observed a handful of times. The chain couples TRBV7-9 to TRBJ2-3; 10 positions match TRBD1. J lost 4 bases, V lost 4 bases, and 11 bases had no gene match. This CDR3 region has 17 residues. Germline CDR1 reads SEHNR; CDR2 reads FQNEAQ (reference sequence). This CDR3 is CASSSGPTGTGADTQYF. CDR3 sequence (DNA): TGTGCCAGCAGCTCGGGGCCAACCGGGACAGGGGCAGATACGCAGTATTTT.

The chain links TRBV2 to TRBJ2-1; 11 bases are shared with TRBD2. CDR1 and CDR2 (germline): SNHLY, FYNNEI. The CDR3 is made up of 15 amino acids. The V gene end was trimmed by 3 bases and the J gene end by 4 bases; junction bases not matched to a gene: 2. The CDR3 spells CASSETSGIYNEQFF. In DNA, the CDR3 is TGTGCCAGCAGTGAGACTAGCGGGATATACAATGAGCAGTTCTTC.

In the case of this clonotype: A much larger clonotype is one base distant, so this may be a read error. The rearrangement links TRBV20-1 to TRBJ2-7, with D unclear. This CDR3 is built from 12 residues. The germline V gene has CDR1 DFQATT and CDR2 SNEGSKA (reference sequence). The V end lost 3 bases, the J end lost 0 bases, and 6 bases lay between the germline ends. In nucleotides, the CDR3 is TGCAGTGCTAGGAAGGCCTCCTACGAGCAGTACTTC. It codes for CSARKASYEQYF.

This clonotype showed up just a few times. The CDR3 bases are TGTGCCACCAGCAGAGGTTCTAGCGGGGTAGATACGCAGTATTTT. It codes for CATSRGSSGVDTQYF. V is TRBV15 and J is TRBJ2-3; the match to TRBD2 covers 9 bases. The germline gives CDR1 LNHNV, CDR2 YYDKDF (reference sequence). This CDR3 is built from 15 residues. The junction had 4 bases not matched to a gene; V was cut back by 1 base and J by 5 bases.

This chain connects TRBV4-2 to TRBJ2-7; TRBD1 might be the D (6 bases). The CDR3 contains 14 residues. The germline V gene encodes CDR1 LGHNA and CDR2 YNFKEQ. V lost 3 bases and J 2 bases, leaving 11 bases between the germline ends. Here the CDR3 DNA reads TGTGCCAGCAGCCAGATAGACAGGACCTACGAGCAGTACTTC. Amino acid sequence: CASSQIDRTYEQYF.

This clonotype was found a few times. The chain employs TRBV12-3 or TRBV12-4 and TRBJ1-4; 9 nucleotides line up with TRBD1. This CDR3 is 15 amino acids long. Trimming took 5 bases from V and 8 from J; bases not matched to a gene: 9. The CDR3 region has the DNA TGTGCCAGCAGTCCCGGGACAGGGCGCGTCGAAAAACTGTTTTTT. Protein sequence: CASSPGTGRVEKLFF.

The chain uses TRBV7-2 and TRBJ2-5; D is ambiguous. This CDR3 contains 14 residues. The germline V gene encodes CDR1 SGHTA and CDR2 FQGNSA. V gave up 3 bases and J gave up 3 bases, with 11 bases separating them. The CDR3 spells CASSFGPVEETQYF. CDR3 nucleotide sequence: TGTGCCAGCAGCTTTGGTCCCGTCGAAGAGACCCAGTACTTC.

Many counts were recorded for this clonotype. CDR3 loop: CASSDPSYEQYF. The CDR3 DNA reads as TGTGCCAGCAGCGATCCTTCCTACGAGCAGTACTTC. The chain uses TRBV12-3 or TRBV12-4 and TRBJ2-5; the D is unclear. The end of the DNA aligns better with TRBJ2-7, so the J call may be wrong. The CDR3 spans 12 residues.

In this sample, this clonotype turned up a few times. This sequence joins TRBV21-1 and TRBJ2-5; the table's TRBD1 call for D was not verified on the DNA. TRBV21-1 is given as a pseudogene. This CDR3 region has 14 residues. CDR3 sequence: CAISSPGQWETQYF. The CDR3 DNA reads as TGTGCCATCTCATCCCCGGGACAGTGGGAGACCCAGTACTTC.